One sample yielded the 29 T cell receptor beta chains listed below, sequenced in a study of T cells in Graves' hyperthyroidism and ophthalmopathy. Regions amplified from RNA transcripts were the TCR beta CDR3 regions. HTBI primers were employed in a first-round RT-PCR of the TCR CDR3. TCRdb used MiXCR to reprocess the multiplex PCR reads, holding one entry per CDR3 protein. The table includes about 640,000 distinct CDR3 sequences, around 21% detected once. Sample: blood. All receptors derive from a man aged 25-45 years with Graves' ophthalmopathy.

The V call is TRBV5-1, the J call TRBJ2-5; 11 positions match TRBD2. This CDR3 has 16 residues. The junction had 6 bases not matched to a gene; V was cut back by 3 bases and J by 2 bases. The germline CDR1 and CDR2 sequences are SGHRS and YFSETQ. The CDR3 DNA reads TGCGCCAGCAGCTGGCCGGGACTAGCGGTTCAAGAGACCCAGTACTTC. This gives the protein CASSWPGLAVQETQYF.

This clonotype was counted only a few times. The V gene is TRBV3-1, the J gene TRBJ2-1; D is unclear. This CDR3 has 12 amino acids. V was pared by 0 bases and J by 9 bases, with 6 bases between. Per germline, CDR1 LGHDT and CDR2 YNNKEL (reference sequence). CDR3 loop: CASSQDSREQFF. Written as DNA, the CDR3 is TGTGCCAGCAGCCAAGACAGTCGTGAGCAGTTCTTC.

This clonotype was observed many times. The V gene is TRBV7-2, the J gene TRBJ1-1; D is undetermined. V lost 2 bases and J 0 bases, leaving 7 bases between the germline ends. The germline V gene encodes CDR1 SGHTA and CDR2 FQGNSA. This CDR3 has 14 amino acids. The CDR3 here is CASSLLQMNTEAFF. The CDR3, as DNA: TGTGCCAGCAGCTTACTACAAATGAACACTGAAGCTTTCTTT.

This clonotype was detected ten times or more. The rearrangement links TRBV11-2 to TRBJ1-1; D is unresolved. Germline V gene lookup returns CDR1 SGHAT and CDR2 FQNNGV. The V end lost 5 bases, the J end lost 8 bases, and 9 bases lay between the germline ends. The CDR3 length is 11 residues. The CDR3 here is CASSQRPEAFF. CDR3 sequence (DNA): TGTGCCAGCAGCCAACGGCCCGAAGCTTTCTTT.

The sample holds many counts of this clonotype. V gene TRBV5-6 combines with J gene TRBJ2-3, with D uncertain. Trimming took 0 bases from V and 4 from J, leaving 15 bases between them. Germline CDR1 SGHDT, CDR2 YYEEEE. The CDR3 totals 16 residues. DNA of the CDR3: TGTGCCAGCAGCTTGGTACAGAGCGTGCTTTCAGATACGCAGTATTTT. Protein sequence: CASSLVQSVLSDTQYF.

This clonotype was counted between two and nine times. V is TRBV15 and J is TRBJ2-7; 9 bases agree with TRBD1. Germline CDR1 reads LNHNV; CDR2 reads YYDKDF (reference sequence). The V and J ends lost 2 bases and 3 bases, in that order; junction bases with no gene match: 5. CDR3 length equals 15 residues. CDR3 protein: CATSRSADRGYEQYF. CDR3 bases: TGTGCCACCAGCAGATCCGCGGACAGGGGCTACGAGCAGTACTTC.

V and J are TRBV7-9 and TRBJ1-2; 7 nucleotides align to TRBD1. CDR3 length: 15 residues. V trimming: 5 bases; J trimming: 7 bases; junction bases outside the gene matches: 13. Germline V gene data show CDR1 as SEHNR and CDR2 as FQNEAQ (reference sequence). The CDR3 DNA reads TGTGCCAGCAGCGCCGGGACAGCTAACCCCTGTGGCTACACCTTC. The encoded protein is CASSAGTANPCGYTF.

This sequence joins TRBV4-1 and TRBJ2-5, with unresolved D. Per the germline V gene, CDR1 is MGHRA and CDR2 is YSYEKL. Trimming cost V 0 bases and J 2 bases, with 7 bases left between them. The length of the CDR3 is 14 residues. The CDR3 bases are TGCGCCAGCAGCCAAGAAGGCAGGCAAGAGACCCAGTACTTC. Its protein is CASSQEGRQETQYF.

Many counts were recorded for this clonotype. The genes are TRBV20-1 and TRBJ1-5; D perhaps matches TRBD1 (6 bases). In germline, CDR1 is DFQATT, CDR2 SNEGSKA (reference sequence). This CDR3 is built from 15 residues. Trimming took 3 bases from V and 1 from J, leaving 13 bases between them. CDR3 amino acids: CSASGGTGSNQPQHF. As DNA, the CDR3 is TGCAGTGCTAGTGGGGGCACAGGGAGCAATCAGCCCCAGCATTTT.

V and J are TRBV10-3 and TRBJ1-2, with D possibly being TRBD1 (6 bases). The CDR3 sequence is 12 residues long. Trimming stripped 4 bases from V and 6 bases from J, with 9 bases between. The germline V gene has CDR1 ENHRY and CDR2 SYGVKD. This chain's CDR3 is CAISGGANGYTF. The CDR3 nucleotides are TGTGCCATCAGTGGGGGGGCGAATGGCTACACCTTC.

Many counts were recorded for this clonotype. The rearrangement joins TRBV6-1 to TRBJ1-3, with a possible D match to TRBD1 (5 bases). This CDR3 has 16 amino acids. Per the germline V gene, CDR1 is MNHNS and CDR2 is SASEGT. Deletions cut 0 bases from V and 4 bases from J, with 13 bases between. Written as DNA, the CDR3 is TGTGCCAGCAGTGAAGCGGTGGGGCGGATCGGAAACACCATATATTTT. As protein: CASSEAVGRIGNTIYF.

The DNA for the CDR3 is TGCAGTGCCACAAGGCGAGGGGGCGAGGTAGCTGGAAACACCATATATTTT. As protein: CSATRRGGEVAGNTIYF. The chain employs TRBV20-1 and TRBJ1-3; 7 nucleotides align to TRBD1. Germline CDR1 and CDR2: DFQATT and SNEGSKA (reference sequence). V lost 6 bases and J lost 2; bases outside the gene matches: 16. There are 17 residues in the CDR3.

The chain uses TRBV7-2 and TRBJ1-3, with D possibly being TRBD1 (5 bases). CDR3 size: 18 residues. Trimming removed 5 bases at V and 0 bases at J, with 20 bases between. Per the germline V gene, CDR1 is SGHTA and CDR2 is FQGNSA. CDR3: CASSPLGQTGHSGNTIYF. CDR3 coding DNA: TGTGCCAGCAGCCCCCTGGGGCAAACCGGCCACTCTGGAAACACCATATATTTT. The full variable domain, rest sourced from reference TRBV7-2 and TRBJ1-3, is GAGVSQSPSNKVTEKGKDVELRCDPISGHTALYWYRQSLGQGLEFLIYFQGNSAPDKSGLPSDRFSAERTGGSVSTLTIQRTQQEDSAVYLCASSPLGQTGHSGNTIYFGEGSWLTVV.

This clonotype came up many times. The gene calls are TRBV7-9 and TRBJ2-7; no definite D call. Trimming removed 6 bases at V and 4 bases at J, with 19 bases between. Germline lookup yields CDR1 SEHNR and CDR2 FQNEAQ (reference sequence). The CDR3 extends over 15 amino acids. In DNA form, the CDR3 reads TGTGCCAGCAGTTTTTCCCGGGCCCCCCGTTACGAGCAGTACTTC. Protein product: CASSFSRAPRYEQYF.

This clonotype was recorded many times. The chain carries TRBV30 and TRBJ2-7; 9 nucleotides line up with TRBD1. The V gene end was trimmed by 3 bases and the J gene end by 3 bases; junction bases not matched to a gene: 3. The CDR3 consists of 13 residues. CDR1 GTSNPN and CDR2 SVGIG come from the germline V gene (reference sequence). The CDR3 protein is CAWRTGGSYEQYF. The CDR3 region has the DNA TGTGCCTGGAGGACAGGGGGTAGCTACGAGCAGTACTTC.

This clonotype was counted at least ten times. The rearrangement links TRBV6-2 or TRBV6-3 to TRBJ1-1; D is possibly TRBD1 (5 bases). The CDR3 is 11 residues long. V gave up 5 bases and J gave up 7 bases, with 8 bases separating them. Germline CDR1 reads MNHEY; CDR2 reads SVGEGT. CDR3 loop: CASSRTFEAFF. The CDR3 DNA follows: TGTGCCAGCAGTCGGACATTTGAAGCTTTCTTT.

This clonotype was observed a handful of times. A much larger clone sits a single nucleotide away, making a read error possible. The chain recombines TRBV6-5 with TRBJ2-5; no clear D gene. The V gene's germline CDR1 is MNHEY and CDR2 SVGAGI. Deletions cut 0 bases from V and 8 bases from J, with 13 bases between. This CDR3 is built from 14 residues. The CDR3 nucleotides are TGTGCCAGCAGTTACTCGCTCAGGAAGGATACCCAGTACTTC. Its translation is CASSYSLRKDTQYF.

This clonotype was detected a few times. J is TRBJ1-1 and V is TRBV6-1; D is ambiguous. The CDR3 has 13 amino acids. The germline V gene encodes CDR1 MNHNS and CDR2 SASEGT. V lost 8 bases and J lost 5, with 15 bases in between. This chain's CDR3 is CASGHGRQTEAFF. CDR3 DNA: TGTGCCAGCGGGCACGGGCGTCAGACTGAAGCTTTCTTT.

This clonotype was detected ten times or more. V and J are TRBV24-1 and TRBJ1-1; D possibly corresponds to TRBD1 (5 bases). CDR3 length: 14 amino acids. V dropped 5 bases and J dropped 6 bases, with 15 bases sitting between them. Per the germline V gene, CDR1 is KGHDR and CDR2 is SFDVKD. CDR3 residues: CATSAGTRVSEAFF. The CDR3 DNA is TGTGCCACCAGTGCCGGGACGAGAGTCTCTGAAGCTTTCTTT.

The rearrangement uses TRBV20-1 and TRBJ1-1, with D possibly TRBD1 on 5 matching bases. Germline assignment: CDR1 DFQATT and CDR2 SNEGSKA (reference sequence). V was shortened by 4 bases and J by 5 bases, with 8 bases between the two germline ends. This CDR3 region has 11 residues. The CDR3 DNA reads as TGCAGTGCTATCTGGGGGACTGAAGCTTTCTTT. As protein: CSAIWGTEAFF.

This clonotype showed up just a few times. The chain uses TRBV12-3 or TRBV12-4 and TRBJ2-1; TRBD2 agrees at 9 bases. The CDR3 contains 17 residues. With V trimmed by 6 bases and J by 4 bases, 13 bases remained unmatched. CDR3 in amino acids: CASSQDVSSGEYNEQFF. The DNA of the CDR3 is TGTGCCAGCAGCCAAGATGTTTCTAGCGGGGAGTACAATGAGCAGTTCTTC.

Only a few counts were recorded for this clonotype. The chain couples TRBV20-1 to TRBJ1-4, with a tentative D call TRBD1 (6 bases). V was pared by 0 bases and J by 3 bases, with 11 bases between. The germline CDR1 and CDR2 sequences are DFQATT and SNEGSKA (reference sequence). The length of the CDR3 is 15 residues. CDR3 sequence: CSARDFRGANEKLFF. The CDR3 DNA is TGCAGTGCTAGAGATTTCAGGGGAGCTAATGAAAAACTGTTTTTT.

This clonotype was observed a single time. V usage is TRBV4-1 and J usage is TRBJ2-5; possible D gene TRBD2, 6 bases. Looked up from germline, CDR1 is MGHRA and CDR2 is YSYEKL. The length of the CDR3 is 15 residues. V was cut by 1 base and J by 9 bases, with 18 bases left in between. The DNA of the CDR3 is TGCGCCAGCAGCCAAGGTTATAGGGGTGGGGAGGCCCAGTACTTC. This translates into CASSQGYRGGEAQYF.

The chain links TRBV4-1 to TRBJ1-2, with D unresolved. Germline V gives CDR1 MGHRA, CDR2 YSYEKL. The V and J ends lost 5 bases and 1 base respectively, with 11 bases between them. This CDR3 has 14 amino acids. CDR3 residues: CASSTAGFNYGYTF. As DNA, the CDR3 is TGCGCCAGCAGCACAGCAGGCTTTAACTATGGCTACACCTTC.

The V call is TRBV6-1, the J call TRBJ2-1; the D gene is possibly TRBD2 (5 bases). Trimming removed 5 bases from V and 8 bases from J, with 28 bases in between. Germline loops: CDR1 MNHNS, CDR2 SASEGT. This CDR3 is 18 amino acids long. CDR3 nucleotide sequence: TGTGCCAGCAGTCGAACCTCCCCTCTAGCACTCATTGACTATGAGCAGTTCTTC. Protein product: CASSRTSPLALIDYEQFF.

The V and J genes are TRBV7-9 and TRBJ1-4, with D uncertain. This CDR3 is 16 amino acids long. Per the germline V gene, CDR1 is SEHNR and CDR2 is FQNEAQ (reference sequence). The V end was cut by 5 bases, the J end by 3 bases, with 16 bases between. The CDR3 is CASSPLDVGANEKLFF. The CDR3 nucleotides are TGTGCCAGCAGCCCCCTGGATGTGGGTGCTAATGAAAAACTGTTTTTT.

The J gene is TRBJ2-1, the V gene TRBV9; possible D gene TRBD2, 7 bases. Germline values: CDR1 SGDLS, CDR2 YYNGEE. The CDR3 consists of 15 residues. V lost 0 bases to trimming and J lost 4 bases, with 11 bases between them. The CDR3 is CASSVAQGGYNEQFF. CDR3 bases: TGTGCCAGCAGCGTAGCACAGGGAGGGTACAATGAGCAGTTCTTC.

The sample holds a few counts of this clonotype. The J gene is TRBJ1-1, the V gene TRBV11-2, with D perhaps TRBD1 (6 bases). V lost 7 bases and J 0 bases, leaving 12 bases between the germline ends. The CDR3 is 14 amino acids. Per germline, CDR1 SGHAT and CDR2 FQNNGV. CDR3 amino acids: CASIEGVLNTEAFF. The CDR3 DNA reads TGTGCCAGCATCGAGGGGGTGTTGAACACTGAAGCTTTCTTT.

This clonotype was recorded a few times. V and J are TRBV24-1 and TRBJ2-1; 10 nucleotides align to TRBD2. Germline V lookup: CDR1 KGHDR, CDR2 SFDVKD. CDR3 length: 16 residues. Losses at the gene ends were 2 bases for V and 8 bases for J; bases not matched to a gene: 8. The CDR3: CATSDWASGSRDEQFF. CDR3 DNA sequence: TGTGCCACCAGTGATTGGGCTAGCGGGAGTCGCGATGAGCAGTTCTTC.